These 10 T cell receptor beta chains were sequenced from one sample in a study of cytomegalovirus exposure and HLA in healthy donors. Vbeta (60) and Jbeta (13) primers were used in the PCR. The assay was immunoSEQ multiplex PCR, and TCRdb's table has in-frame clones only and misses some. The table lists some 180,000 clones, approximately 80% of them singletons. The material sequenced was PBMCs. The receptors were gathered from a girl aged 5 to 17 in good health and CMV-seropositive.

The rearrangement joins TRBV10-3 to TRBJ1-3; 10 bases are a match to TRBD1. There are 16 residues in the CDR3. Germline CDR1 is ENHRY and CDR2 is SYGVKD. The V segment lost 5 bases and the J segment 0 bases; nucleotides outside the gene matches: 4. The CDR3 loop is CAISPGQGVSGNTIYF. In nucleotides, the CDR3 is TGTGCCATCAGTCCAGGACAGGGGGTCTCTGGAAACACCATATATTTT.

The chain carries TRBV6-1 and TRBJ2-3, with TRBD2 matching over 7 bases. Germline V gives CDR1 MNHNS, CDR2 SASEGT. V was clipped by 7 bases and J by 6 bases; unmatched bases: 4. The CDR3 contains 12 residues. The CDR3 DNA sequence: TGTGCCAGCAATGCGGGAGCGGATACGCAGTATTTT. It encodes CASNAGADTQYF.

The rearrangement links TRBV6-4 to TRBJ2-6; possible D gene TRBD1, 6 bases. The CDR3 has 16 residues. Trimming stripped 2 bases from V and 1 base from J, with 9 bases between. Germline V gene sequence: CDR1 MRHNA, CDR2 SNTAGT. CDR3 amino acids: CASSDGRGSGANVLTF. The CDR3 DNA reads as TGTGCCAGCAGTGACGGCAGGGGATCTGGGGCCAACGTCCTGACTTTC.

This clone was counted between two and nine times. V and J are TRBV7-9 and TRBJ1-5; D not certain. With 1 base removed from V and 0 bases from J, the gap between germline ends came to 7 bases. This CDR3 is built from 15 residues. From germline, CDR1 is SEHNR and CDR2 FQNEAQ (reference sequence). This CDR3 is CASSLDGSSNQPQHF. DNA of the CDR3: TGTGCCAGCAGCTTAGACGGGAGTAGCAATCAGCCCCAGCATTTT.

J is TRBJ1-5 and V is TRBV4-1; possibly TRBD1 for D (6 bases). Germline lookup yields CDR1 MGHRA and CDR2 YSYEKL. The CDR3 consists of 16 residues. V lost 1 base and J 0 bases, leaving 10 bases between the germline ends. The CDR3 bases are TGCGCCAGCAGCCAAGTATCAGGGGATAGCAATCAGCCCCAGCATTTT. It translates to CASSQVSGDSNQPQHF.

This clone was recorded once. The chain couples TRBV5-6 to TRBJ1-5; unclear D gene. The V end was cut by 4 bases, the J end by 8 bases, with 25 bases between. Germline CDR1 reads SGHDT; CDR2 reads YYEEEE. The CDR3 totals 17 residues. The CDR3 is CASSLAPKYGFVEPQHF. The CDR3 nucleotides are TGTGCCAGCAGCCTAGCCCCCAAGTACGGGTTTGTCGAGCCCCAGCATTTT. Filled out from reference TRBV5-6 and TRBJ1-5, the complete variable domain reads DAGVTQSPTHLIKTRGQQVTLRCSPKSGHDTVSWYQQALGQGPQFIFQYYEEEERQRGNFPDRFSGHQFPNYSSELNVNALLLGDSALYLCASSLAPKYGFVEPQHFGDGTRLSIL.

This clone was counted a single time. CDR3 amino acids: CASSRPGGSYNEQFF. CDR3 nucleotides: TGCGCCAGCAGCCGTCCGGGGGGCTCCTACAATGAGCAGTTCTTC. This sequence joins TRBV5-1 and TRBJ2-1; 7 nucleotides line up with TRBD2. The germline CDR1 and CDR2 sequences are SGHRS and YFSETQ. This CDR3 is built from 15 residues. J lost 0 bases, V lost 4 bases, and 4 bases had no gene match.

The chain employs TRBV7-3 and TRBJ1-1; D remains unclear. The germline CDR1 and CDR2 sequences are SGHTA and FQGTGA. This CDR3 region has 14 residues. V lost 0 bases and J 3 bases, leaving 8 bases between the germline ends. The CDR3 reads CASSLTASDTEAFF. CDR3 nucleotides: TGTGCCAGCAGCTTAACGGCCTCCGACACTGAAGCTTTCTTT. Full variable domain (outside the CDR3, taken from reference TRBV7-3 and TRBJ1-1): GAGVSQTPSNKVTEKGKYVELRCDPISGHTALYWYRQSLGQGPEFLIYFQGTGAADDSGLPNDRFFAVRPEGSVSTLKIQRTERGDSAVYLCASSLTASDTEAFFGQGTRLTVV.

The chain couples TRBV19 to TRBJ2-5; the match to TRBD2 covers 11 bases. This CDR3 is built from 14 residues. Germline loops: CDR1 LNHDA, CDR2 SQIVND (reference sequence). The V gene end was trimmed by 9 bases and the J gene end by 3 bases; junction bases not matched to a gene: 6. The DNA of the CDR3 is TGTGCCAGCCGACCGACTAGCGGGAAAGAGACCCAGTACTTC. It encodes CASRPTSGKETQYF.

The chain couples TRBV15 to TRBJ2-3; D unresolved. Germline V gene sequence: CDR1 LNHNV, CDR2 YYDKDF (reference sequence). CDR3 size: 13 residues. V lost 4 bases and J lost 4, with 9 bases in between. The CDR3 DNA sequence: TGTGCCACCAGCAACTGGAGAGCAGATACGCAGTATTTT. Encoded protein: CATSNWRADTQYF.